This T cell receptor beta chain was retrieved from a study of sequential checkpoint blockade in melanoma. Turning to the study itself: Randomization was 1:1 between first-line nivolumab→ipilimumab and ipilimumab→nivolumab.

The treatment denotes: randomized to nivolumab then ipilimumab (arm A) or the reverse (arm B). Germline CDR1 MDHEN, CDR2 SYDVKM. Trimming removed 3 bases from V and 10 bases from J; junction bases left unmatched: 7. CDR3 length: 15 residues. This clone was seen a handful of times. Its cognate antigen is unknown. Study conclusions and caveats: Mutational load did not correlate with tumor T-cell fraction or clonality.

Assay used: immunoSEQ multiplex PCR; TCRdb lists only in-frame clones, some missing. The sample has 5,000 to 6,500 clones; under 30% are singletons. The V and J genes are TRBV28 and TRBJ2-1, with TRBD2 identical over 12 bases. Material: tumor tissue (inferred from file names), obtained from a patient given nivolumab and ipilimumab in sequence. This clonotype was sampled from a human donor with melanoma. CDR3 amino acids: CASSFPGLAGVEQFF. The CDR3 DNA reads TGTGCCAGCAGTTTTCCGGGACTAGCGGGCGTGGAGCAGTTCTTC.